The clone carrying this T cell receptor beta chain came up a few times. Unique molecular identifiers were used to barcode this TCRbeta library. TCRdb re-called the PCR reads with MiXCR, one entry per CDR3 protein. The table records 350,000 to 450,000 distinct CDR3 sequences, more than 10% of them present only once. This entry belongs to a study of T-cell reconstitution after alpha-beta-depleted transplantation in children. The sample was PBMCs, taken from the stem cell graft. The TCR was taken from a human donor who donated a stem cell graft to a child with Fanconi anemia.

CDR3 nucleotide sequence: TGTGCCAGCAGCTCGGGGGGCTCCCCAGATACGCAGTATTTT. Amino acids: CASSSGGSPDTQYF. The J gene is TRBJ2-3, the V gene TRBV11-3; possible D gene TRBD2, 7 bases. CDR1 is SGHNT, CDR2 YENEEA, per germline. Between the trimmed V and J ends, which lost 4 bases and 4 bases, there was a span of 12 bases. The CDR3 runs 14 residues.